The entry that follows covers one T cell receptor beta chain sequence. The study plated some 200,000 CFSE-labeled responders with some 200,000 irradiated, violet-dye-labeled stimulators. Responder CD3+CD4+ and CD3+CD8+ cells that were proliferating and CFSE-low were sorted after the reaction. Germline CDR1 SQVTM, CDR2 ANQGSEA. V was clipped by 3 bases and J by 7 bases; unmatched bases: 3. This CDR3 region has 13 residues. This sample was included in a study of graft-versus-host responses after intestinal transplantation. The method was immunoSEQ multiplex PCR; TCRdb's version includes in-frame clones alone and lacks a portion of them. The profile shows tens of thousands of clones, 30% to 40% of them singletons. General study points: Early HvG declines after transplant were associated with peak circulating GvH clone levels. Recipient marrow contained GvH clones, some of which appeared first in ileum or blood.

This specimen consisted of alloreactive CD8+ T cells from a mixed lymphocyte reaction culture, obtained before intestinal transplant. As to subset: CFSE-low proliferating T cells sorted from approximately 6-day pre-transplant mixed lymphocyte reaction (GvH or HvG direction). The chain couples TRBV29-1 to TRBJ1-6; 7 positions agree with TRBD1. The clonotype originates from a human patient who received an intestinal transplant. The CDR3 coding sequence is TGCAGCGTTGATCAGGGGGGAAATTCACCCCTCCACTTT. Amino acid sequence: CSVDQGGNSPLHF.